This T cell receptor beta chain stems from a study of cytomegalovirus exposure and HLA in healthy donors. At the level of the study: HLA-typed donors contributed 65 million to 95 million unique TCRs, which were held in an early data release. Findings and limits, study-wide: Some segments of the V type, notably TRBV6-2 and TRBV6-3, were excluded as indistinguishable. Earlier analysis looked at TCR beta V segments, and most were productive about 87% or about 30% of the time.

Concerning this clone: Its antigen remains unknown.

60 Vbeta and 13 Jbeta primers were used in PCR. As processed by the authors: Approximately 11 million shared chains were among some 80 million unique TCR beta chains counted in a later analysis. Profiled with immunoSEQ multiplex PCR; TCRdb holds only in-frame clones, not every one. V and J calls and clone size come straight from that table; D and trimming were deduced from the DNA. Among approximately 150,000 clones, about three fifths were seen once, and the ten largest hold roughly 7%. Germline V gene sequence: CDR1 MNHEY, CDR2 SMNVEV (reference sequence). V shed 5 bases and J 4 bases; nucleotides not matched to a gene: 4. The CDR3 runs to 14 residues.

What was sequenced was PBMCs. The V and J genes are TRBV27 and TRBJ1-2; 10 bases align to TRBD1. The receptor was isolated from a woman in her sixties in good health and CMV-seropositive. The CDR3 sequence is CASSQTGGLYGYTF. The CDR3 DNA reads TGTGCCAGCAGTCAGACAGGGGGCCTCTATGGCTACACCTTC.